This entry lists 16 T cell receptor beta chains sequenced from one sample in a study of lymphopenia after photon versus proton radiotherapy. Sequencing was performed with immunoSEQ multiplex PCR; in TCRdb, only in-frame clones are kept and a portion is missing. Among 60,000 or so clones listed, 87% were seen once. Sequences were derived from peripheral blood, sampled from a patient treated with proton-based radiotherapy. The receptors here all came from a man older than 75 with esophageal cancer.

The chain combines TRBV15 with TRBJ1-2; D may be TRBD1 (6 bases). The ends were cut back, 0 bases at V and 8 bases at J, with 16 bases in the middle. This CDR3 comprises 15 residues. Germline-derived CDR1 and CDR2 are LNHNV and YYDKDF (reference sequence). The CDR3 DNA reads TGTGCCACCAGCAGAGATAGGACAGTCACCTGGGGCTACACCTTC. Protein sequence: CATSRDRTVTWGYTF.

This chain links TRBV2 with TRBJ1-1, with TRBD1 matching 9 bases. The junction had 6 bases not matched to a gene; V was cut back by 5 bases and J by 5 bases. The CDR3 runs to 14 residues. The germline CDR1 and CDR2 sequences are SNHLY and FYNNEI. CDR3 sequence reads: CASSPTGGNTEAFF. The DNA of the CDR3 is TGTGCCAGCAGTCCGACAGGGGGTAATACTGAAGCTTTCTTT. Supplemented by reference TRBV2 and TRBJ1-1, the full variable domain reads EPEVTQTPSHQVTQMGQEVILRCVPISNHLYFYWYRQILGQKVEFLVSFYNNEISEKSEIFDDQFSVERPDGSNFTLKIRSTKLEDSAMYFCASSPTGGNTEAFFGQGTRLTVV.

The chain has TRBV7-8 and TRBJ2-2; the D is unclear. Germline V lookup: CDR1 SGHVS, CDR2 FQNEAQ. The length of the CDR3 is 17 residues. Trimming took 6 bases from V and 1 from J, leaving 18 bases between them. In DNA form, the CDR3 reads TGTGCCAGCAGTATGACGGATTCAAACCAGAACACCGGGGAGCTGTTTTTT. Translation gives CASSMTDSNQNTGELFF. The complete variable domain, with remaining parts taken from reference TRBV7-8 and TRBJ2-2, reads GAGVSQSPRYKVAKRGQDVALRCDPISGHVSLFWYQQALGQGPEFLTYFQNEAQLDKSGLPSDRFFAERPEGSVSTLKIQRTQQEDSAVYLCASSMTDSNQNTGELFFGEGSRLTVL.

The chain has TRBV9 and TRBJ2-5, with D hard to call. Germline CDR1 reads SGDLS; CDR2 reads YYNGEE. The CDR3 covers 12 residues. V was shortened by 3 bases and J by 1 base, with 4 bases between the two germline ends. This CDR3 reads CASSGRQETQYF. The CDR3 coding sequence is TGTGCCAGCAGCGGACGCCAAGAGACCCAGTACTTC.

DNA of the CDR3: TGTGCCAGCGGCTCGACACTGGAGGGAAACACCATATATTTT. Translation gives CASGSTLEGNTIYF. The J gene is TRBJ1-3, the V gene TRBV6-1; D gene ambiguous. Trimming stripped 8 bases from V and 4 bases from J, with 15 bases between. Germline CDR1 and CDR2: MNHNS and SASEGT. CDR3 size: 14 residues.

This chain uses TRBV14 with TRBJ1-2; 8 positions agree with TRBD1. Germline V gene data show CDR1 as SGHDN and CDR2 as FVKESK. The V and J ends lost 1 base and 4 bases, in that order; junction bases with no gene match: 5. This CDR3 contains 15 residues. This chain's CDR3 is CASSQGGTGAYGYTF. The CDR3 bases are TGTGCCAGCAGCCAAGGGGGGACAGGCGCCTATGGCTACACCTTC.

Regarding this clone: Other DNA sequences in the sample encode the same CDR3. The genes are TRBV9 and TRBJ1-3, with D maybe TRBD1 (6 bases). Trimming took off 0 bases at V and 4 bases at J, with 11 bases between the two ends. Looked up from germline, CDR1 is SGDLS and CDR2 is YYNGEE. The CDR3 consists of 15 residues. CDR3 sequence (DNA): TGTGCCAGCAGCGTAGAGGGGGGGCTAGGAAACACCATATATTTT. Its translation is CASSVEGGLGNTIYF.

The genes are TRBV7-2 and TRBJ2-2; D is possibly TRBD1 or TRBD2 (5 bases each). CDR1 SGHTA and CDR2 FQGNSA come from the germline V gene. V was cut by 2 bases and J by 0 bases, with 16 bases left in between. The CDR3 contains 18 residues. The CDR3 loop is CASSLLGLRDANTGELFF. Written as DNA, the CDR3 is TGTGCCAGCAGCTTATTAGGGTTGAGGGACGCGAACACCGGGGAGCTGTTTTTT.

This rearrangement joins TRBV27 to TRBJ1-5, with 8 bases aligning to TRBD1. Germline V gene data show CDR1 as MNHEY and CDR2 as SMNVEV (reference sequence). J was trimmed by 5 bases and V by 6 bases; bases with no gene match: 12. The CDR3 is 16 residues long. CDR3 residues: CASSPRQGPVDQPQHF. The CDR3 DNA is TGTGCCAGCAGCCCCCGACAGGGGCCGGTAGATCAGCCCCAGCATTTT.

The chain combines TRBV5-4 with TRBJ2-3; tentative D call: TRBD2 (7 bases). In germline, CDR1 is SGHNT, CDR2 YYREEE (reference sequence). V gave up 6 bases and J gave up 6 bases, with 20 bases separating them. This CDR3 is 15 amino acids long. The CDR3 bases are TGTGCCAGCAAAACCGGCGGGGGCTCCGGGGATACGCAGTATTTT. Its protein product is CASKTGGGSGDTQYF.

V usage is TRBV10-3 and J usage is TRBJ2-7; TRBD1 matches 8 bases. The CDR3 runs to 11 residues. CDR1 ENHRY and CDR2 SYGVKD come from the germline V gene. Losses at the gene ends were 10 bases for V and 6 bases for J; bases not matched to a gene: 5. CDR3 nucleotide sequence: TGTGCCAGCATTCAGGGGGCCGAGCAGTACTTC. Translation gives CASIQGAEQYF.

The chain joins TRBV2 to TRBJ1-1, with 7 bases aligning to TRBD1. Germline CDR1 and CDR2: SNHLY and FYNNEI. Trimming at V came to 8 bases and at J to 5 bases, leaving 8 bases not matched to a gene. This CDR3 contains 13 residues. The DNA for the CDR3 is TGTGCCAGCGGACCACAGGGGTTAACTGAAGCTTTCTTT. It codes for CASGPQGLTEAFF.

The chain is built from TRBV11-2 and TRBJ2-7; 12 bases agree with TRBD2. The CDR3 consists of 14 residues. Germline assignment: CDR1 SGHAT and CDR2 FQNNGV. V gave up 1 base and J gave up 6 bases; unmatched junction bases: 1. This chain's CDR3 is CASSLGLAGVEQYF. The DNA of the CDR3 is TGTGCCAGCAGCTTAGGACTAGCGGGAGTCGAGCAGTACTTC.

The rearrangement links TRBV9 to TRBJ1-2; TRBD1 is a possible D gene (5 bases). Germline CDR1 and CDR2: SGDLS and YYNGEE. The CDR3 loop spans 13 amino acids. Trimming left V 1 base short and J 8 bases short, with 12 bases between. This chain's CDR3 is CASSVQGAEGYTF. For the CDR3, the DNA is TGTGCCAGCAGCGTACAAGGGGCAGAGGGCTACACCTTC.

The J gene is TRBJ2-3, the V gene TRBV6-5; no definite D call. Germline-derived CDR1 and CDR2 are MNHEY and SVGAGI. The length of the CDR3 is 14 residues. Trimming took off 4 bases at V and 6 bases at J, with 14 bases between the two ends. The CDR3 is CASSSGLVRDTQYF. The DNA of the CDR3 is TGTGCCAGCAGTTCGGGCCTAGTAAGGGATACGCAGTATTTT.

J is TRBJ1-6 and V is TRBV19, with D hard to call. Germline CDR1 and CDR2: LNHDA and SQIVND (reference sequence). The CDR3 covers 16 residues. Trimming left V 5 bases short and J 0 bases short, with 11 bases between. The CDR3, as DNA: TGTGCCAGTAGTTTTCGACTGAGCTCCTATAATTCACCCCTCCACTTT. Translated, it gives CASSFRLSSYNSPLHF. The variable domain in full, with the rest retrieved from reference TRBV19 and TRBJ1-6, is DGGITQSPKYLFRKEGQNVTLSCEQNLNHDAMYWYRQDPGQGLRLIYYSQIVNDFQKGDIAEGYSVSREKKESFPLTVTSAQKNPTAFYLCASSFRLSSYNSPLHFGNGTRLTVT.